This TCR beta chain is from a study of T cells after yellow fever vaccination. As regards this clonotype: The target antigen is unknown.

Whole-study results and caveats: FACS-sorted repertoires might harbor abundant contaminating clonotypes from the bulk population.

TCRdb reprocessed the 5' RACE reads with MiXCR, giving one entry per CDR3 protein. This table has nearly 350,000 distinct CDR3 sequences, about 8.3% appearing once. The germline gives CDR1 SGHTA, CDR2 FQGNSA. There are 15 residues in the CDR3. With V trimmed by 3 bases and J by 3 bases, 6 bases remained unmatched. This receptor was obtained from a man aged 18 to 29 who received the YFV17D yellow fever vaccine. V gene TRBV7-2 combines with J gene TRBJ2-3; 7 nucleotides match TRBD2. Sample: PBMCs, taken 35 to 50 days after the first yellow fever vaccination. CDR3 nucleotides: TGTGCCAGCAGCTTCTACGGGGGGTCGACAGATACGCAGTATTTT. Amino acids: CASSFYGGSTDTQYF.